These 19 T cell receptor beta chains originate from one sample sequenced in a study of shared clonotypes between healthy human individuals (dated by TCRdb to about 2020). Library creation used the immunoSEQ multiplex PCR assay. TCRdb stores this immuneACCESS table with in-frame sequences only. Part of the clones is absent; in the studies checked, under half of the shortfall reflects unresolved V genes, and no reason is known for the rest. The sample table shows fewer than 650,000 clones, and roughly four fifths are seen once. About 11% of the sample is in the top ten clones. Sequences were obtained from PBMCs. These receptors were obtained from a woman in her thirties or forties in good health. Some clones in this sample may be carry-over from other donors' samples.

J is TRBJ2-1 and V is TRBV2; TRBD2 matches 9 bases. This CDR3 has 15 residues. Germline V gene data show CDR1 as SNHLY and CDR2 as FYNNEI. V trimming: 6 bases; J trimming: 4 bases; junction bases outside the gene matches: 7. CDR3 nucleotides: TGTGCCAGCAGCGGAATGAGCGGGGGGTACAATGAGCAGTTCTTC. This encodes CASSGMSGGYNEQFF.

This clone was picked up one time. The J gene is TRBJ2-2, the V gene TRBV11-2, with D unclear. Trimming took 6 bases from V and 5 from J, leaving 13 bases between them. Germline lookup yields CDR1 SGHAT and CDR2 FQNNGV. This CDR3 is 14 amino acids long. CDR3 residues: CASRHPFGTGELFF. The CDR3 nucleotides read TGTGCCAGCAGACATCCTTTCGGGACCGGGGAGCTGTTTTTT.

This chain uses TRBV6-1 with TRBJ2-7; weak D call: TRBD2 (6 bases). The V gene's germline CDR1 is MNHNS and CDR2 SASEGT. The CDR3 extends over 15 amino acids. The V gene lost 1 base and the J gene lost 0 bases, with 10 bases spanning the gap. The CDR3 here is CASSEDNGSSYEQYF. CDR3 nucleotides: TGTGCCAGCAGTGAAGATAACGGGAGCTCCTACGAGCAGTACTTC.

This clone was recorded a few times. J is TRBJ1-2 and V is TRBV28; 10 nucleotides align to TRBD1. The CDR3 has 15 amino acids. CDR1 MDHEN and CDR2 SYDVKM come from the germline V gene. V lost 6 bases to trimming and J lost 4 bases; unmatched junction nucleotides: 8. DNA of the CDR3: TGTGCCAGCAGATACCCAGGACAGGGGGGCTATGGCTACACCTTC. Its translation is CASRYPGQGGYGYTF.

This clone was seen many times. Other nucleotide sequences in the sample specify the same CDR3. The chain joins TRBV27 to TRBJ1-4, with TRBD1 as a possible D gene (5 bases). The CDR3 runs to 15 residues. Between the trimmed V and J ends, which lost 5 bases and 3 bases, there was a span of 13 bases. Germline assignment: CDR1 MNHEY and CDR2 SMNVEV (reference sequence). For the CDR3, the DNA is TGTGCCAGCAGTCTGTCGGGGCAGGCTAATGAAAAACTGTTTTTT. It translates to CASSLSGQANEKLFF.

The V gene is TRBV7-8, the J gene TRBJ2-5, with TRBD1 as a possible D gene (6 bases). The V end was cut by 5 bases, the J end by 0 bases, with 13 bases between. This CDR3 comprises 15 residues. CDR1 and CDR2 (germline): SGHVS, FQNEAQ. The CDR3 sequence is CASSPQGGNQETQYF. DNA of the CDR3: TGTGCCAGCAGCCCACAGGGTGGAAACCAAGAGACCCAGTACTTC.

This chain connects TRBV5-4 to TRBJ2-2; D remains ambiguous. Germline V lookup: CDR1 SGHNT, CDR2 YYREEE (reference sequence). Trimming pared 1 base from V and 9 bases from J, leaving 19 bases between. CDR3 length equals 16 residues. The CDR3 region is CASSLTVAVGIRELFF. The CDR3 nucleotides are TGTGCCAGCAGCTTGACAGTGGCCGTTGGGATCCGGGAGCTGTTTTTT. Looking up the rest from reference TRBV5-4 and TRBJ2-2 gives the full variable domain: ETGVTQSPTHLIKTRGQQVTLRCSSQSGHNTVSWYQQALGQGPQFIFQYYREEENGRGNFPPRFSGLQFPNYSSELNVNALELDDSALYLCASSLTVAVGIRELFFGEGSRLTVL.

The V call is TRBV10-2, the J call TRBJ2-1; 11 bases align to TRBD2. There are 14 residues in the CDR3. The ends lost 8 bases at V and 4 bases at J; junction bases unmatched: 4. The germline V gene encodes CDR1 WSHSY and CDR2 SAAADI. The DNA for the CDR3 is TGCGCCAGCGGCGGACTAGCGGGTTACAATGAGCAGTTCTTC. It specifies CASGGLAGYNEQFF.

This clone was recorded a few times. The CDR3 protein is CASSAIKNTEAFF. The CDR3 coding sequence is TGTGCCAGCTCAGCCATCAAGAACACTGAAGCTTTCTTT. The chain combines TRBV18 with TRBJ1-1, with unresolved D. The CDR3 spans 13 residues. Germline V gives CDR1 KGHSH, CDR2 LQKENI. V lost 5 bases and J 1 base, leaving 8 bases between the germline ends.

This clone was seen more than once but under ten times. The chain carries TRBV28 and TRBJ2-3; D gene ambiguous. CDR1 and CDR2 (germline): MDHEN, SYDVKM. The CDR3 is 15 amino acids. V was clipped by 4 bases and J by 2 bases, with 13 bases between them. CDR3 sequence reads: CASSSRFPPTDTQYF. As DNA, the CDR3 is TGTGCCAGCAGTTCCCGTTTCCCCCCCACAGATACGCAGTATTTT.

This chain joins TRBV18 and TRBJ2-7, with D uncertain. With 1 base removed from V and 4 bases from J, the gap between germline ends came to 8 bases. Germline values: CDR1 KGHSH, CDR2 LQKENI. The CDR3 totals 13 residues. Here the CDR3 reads CASSPREEYEQYF. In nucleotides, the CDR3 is TGTGCCAGCTCACCACGAGAGGAATACGAGCAGTACTTC.

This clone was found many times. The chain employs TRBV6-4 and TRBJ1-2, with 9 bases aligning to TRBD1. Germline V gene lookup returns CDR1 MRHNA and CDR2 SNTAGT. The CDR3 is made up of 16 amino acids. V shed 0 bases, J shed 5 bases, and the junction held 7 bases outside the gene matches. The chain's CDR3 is CASSDSWDREGYGYTF. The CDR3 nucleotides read TGTGCCAGCAGTGACTCTTGGGACAGGGAAGGGTATGGCTACACCTTC.

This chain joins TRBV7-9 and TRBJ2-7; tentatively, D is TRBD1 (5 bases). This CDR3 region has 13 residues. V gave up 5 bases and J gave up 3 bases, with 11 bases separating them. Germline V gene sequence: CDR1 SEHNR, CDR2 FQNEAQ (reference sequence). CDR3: CASSIDSVYEQYF. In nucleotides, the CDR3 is TGTGCCAGCAGCATCGACAGCGTCTACGAGCAGTACTTC.

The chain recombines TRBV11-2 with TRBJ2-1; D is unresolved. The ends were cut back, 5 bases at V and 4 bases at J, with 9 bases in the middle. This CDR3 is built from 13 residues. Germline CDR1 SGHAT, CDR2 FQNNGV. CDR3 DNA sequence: TGTGCCAGCAGCCCAGACGTTTACAATGAGCAGTTCTTC. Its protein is CASSPDVYNEQFF.

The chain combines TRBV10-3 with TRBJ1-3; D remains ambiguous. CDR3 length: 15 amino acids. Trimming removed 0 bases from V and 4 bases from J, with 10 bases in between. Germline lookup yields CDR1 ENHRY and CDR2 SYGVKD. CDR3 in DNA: TGTGCCATCAGTGAGTCGTTGGCCCAAGGAAACACCATATATTTT. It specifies CAISESLAQGNTIYF.

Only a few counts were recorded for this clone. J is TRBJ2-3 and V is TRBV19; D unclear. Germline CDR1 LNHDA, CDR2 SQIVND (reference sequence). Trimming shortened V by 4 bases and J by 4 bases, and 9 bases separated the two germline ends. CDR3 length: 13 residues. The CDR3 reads CASSKRFADTQYF. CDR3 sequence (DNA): TGTGCCAGTAGTAAGAGATTTGCAGATACGCAGTATTTT.

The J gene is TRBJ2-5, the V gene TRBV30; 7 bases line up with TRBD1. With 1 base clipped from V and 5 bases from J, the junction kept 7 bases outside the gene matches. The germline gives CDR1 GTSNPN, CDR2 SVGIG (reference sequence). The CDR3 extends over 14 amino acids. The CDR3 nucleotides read TGTGCCTGGAGTGCTAACAGGGGTATCGAGACCCAGTACTTC. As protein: CAWSANRGIETQYF.

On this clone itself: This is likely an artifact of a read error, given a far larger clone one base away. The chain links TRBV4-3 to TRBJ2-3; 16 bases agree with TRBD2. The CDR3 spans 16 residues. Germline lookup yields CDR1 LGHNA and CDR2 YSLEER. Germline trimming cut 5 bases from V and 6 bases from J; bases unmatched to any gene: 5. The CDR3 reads CASSSGLAGGRDTQYF. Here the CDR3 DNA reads TGCGCCAGCAGCTCGGGACTAGCGGGAGGGAGGGATACGCAGTATTTT.

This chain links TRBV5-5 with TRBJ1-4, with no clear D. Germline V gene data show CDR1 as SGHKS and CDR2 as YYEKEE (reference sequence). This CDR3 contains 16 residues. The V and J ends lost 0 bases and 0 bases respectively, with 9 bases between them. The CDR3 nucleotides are TGTGCCAGCAGCTTGGTTTACGTTACAACTAATGAAAAACTGTTTTTT. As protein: CASSLVYVTTNEKLFF.